This T cell receptor (beta chain) was identified during a study of post-analysis software for immune sequencing data. Findings and limits, study-wide: Normalized Chao1 diversity was significantly lower in multiple sclerosis patients than in controls. Among a few TRBV segments more frequent in patients than controls were TRBV5-6, TRBV5-1 and TRBV20-1.

The authors incorporated unique molecular identifiers into the TCR beta cDNA libraries. Once roughly 0.85 to 11 million T cells were used, 400,000 to 550,000 cDNA molecules resulted. TCRdb called the PCR reads again in MiXCR, with one record for every CDR3 protein. The table records under 200,000 distinct CDR3 sequences, around 34% of them present only once. There are 12 residues in the CDR3. CDR1 and CDR2 (germline): DFQATT, SNEGSKA (reference sequence). V was shortened by 3 bases and J by 4 bases, with 10 bases between the two germline ends. The table lists this clonotype with a few counts. Its antigen is undetermined.

This clonotype originated in a girl aged 10 to 17 with multiple sclerosis. The chain has TRBV20-1 and TRBJ2-7; D is possibly TRBD1 (5 bases). The starting material was blood, obtained after autologous hematopoietic stem cell transplantation. The CDR3, as DNA: TGCAGTGCTAGGACAGAGACATACGAGCAGTACTTC. This codes for CSARTETYEQYF.